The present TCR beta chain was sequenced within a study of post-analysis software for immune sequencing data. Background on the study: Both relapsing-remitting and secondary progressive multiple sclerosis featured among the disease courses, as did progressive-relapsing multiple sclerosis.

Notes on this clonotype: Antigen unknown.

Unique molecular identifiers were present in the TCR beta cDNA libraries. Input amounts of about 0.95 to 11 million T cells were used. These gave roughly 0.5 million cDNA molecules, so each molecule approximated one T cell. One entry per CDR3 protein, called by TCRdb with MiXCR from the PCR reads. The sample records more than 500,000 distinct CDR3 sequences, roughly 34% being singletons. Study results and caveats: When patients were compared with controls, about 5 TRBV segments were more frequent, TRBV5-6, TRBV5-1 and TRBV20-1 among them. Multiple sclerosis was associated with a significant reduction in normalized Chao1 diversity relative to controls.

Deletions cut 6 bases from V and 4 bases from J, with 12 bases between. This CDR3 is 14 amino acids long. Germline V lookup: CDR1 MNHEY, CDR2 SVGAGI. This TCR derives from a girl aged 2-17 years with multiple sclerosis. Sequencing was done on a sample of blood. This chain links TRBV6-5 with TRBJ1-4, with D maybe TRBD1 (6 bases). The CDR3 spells CASRPTGHNEKLFF. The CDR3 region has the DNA TGTGCCAGCAGGCCGACAGGCCATAATGAAAAACTGTTTTTT.